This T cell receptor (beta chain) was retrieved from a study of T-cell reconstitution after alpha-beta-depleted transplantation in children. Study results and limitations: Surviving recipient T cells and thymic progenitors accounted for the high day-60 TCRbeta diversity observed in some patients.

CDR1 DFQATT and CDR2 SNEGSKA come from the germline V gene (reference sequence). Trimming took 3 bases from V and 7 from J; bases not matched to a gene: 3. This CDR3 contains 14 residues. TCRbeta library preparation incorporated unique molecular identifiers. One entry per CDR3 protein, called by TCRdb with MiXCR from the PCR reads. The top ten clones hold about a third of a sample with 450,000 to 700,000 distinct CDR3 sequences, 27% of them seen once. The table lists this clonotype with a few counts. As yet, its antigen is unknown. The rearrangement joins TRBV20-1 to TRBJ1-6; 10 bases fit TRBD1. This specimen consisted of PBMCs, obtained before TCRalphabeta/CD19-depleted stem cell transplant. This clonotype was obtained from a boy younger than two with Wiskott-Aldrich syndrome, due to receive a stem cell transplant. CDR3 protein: CSASVGQGNSPLHF. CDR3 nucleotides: TGCAGTGCTAGTGTGGGACAGGGGAATTCACCCCTCCACTTT.